The source of this TCR beta chain is a study of T-cell memory formation after mild COVID-19. Overall study: TCR clusters were largely donor specific.

The CDR3 is 18 residues long. V dropped 2 bases and J dropped 1 base, with 19 bases sitting between them. Per the germline V gene, CDR1 is SGHDT and CDR2 is YYEEEE. A note on this clonotype: Its antigen is undetermined.

TCRdb independently ran MiXCR on the 5' RACE reads; one entry per CDR3 protein. The data show 530,000 or so distinct CDR3 sequences, roughly a sixth seen once. General study points: Balance between CD4 and CD8 was seen in clones contracting day 15 to 85, and a CD4+ lean was seen in later expanders.

Sequencing was performed on PBMCs or a T cell subset sorted from them (not recorded which). This TCR was recovered from an adult woman who had mild COVID-19 (a few samples of this study predate the infection). Cell type and time point are not known. This chain connects TRBV5-6 to TRBJ1-5, with D possibly being TRBD1 (5 bases). The CDR3 region is CASSFSPVLGRSNQPQHF. CDR3 sequence (DNA): TGTGCCAGCAGCTTTTCCCCTGTCTTGGGACGGAGCAATCAGCCCCAGCATTTT.